This entry concerns a single T cell receptor (beta chain). This specimen belongs to a study of identical twins. TCRdb ran MiXCR on the 5' RACE reads and lists one entry per CDR3 protein. This table holds about 690,000 distinct CDR3 sequences, 21% found once. CDR1 is SNHLY and CDR2 is FYNNEI in the germline V gene. With 7 bases removed from V and 8 bases from J, the gap between germline ends came to 11 bases. The CDR3 is 11 amino acids. The sample also formed part of further work on T cells expressing NK-cell markers.

The clonotype originates from a woman younger than 30 in good health. V is TRBV2 and J is TRBJ1-2; D call uncertain. Sequences were obtained from PBMCs. The CDR3: CASKGTGGYTF. In DNA, the CDR3 is TGTGCCAGCAAGGGCACGGGGGGCTACACCTTC. The full variable domain, completed using reference TRBV2 and TRBJ1-2, is EPEVTQTPSHQVTQMGQEVILRCVPISNHLYFYWYRQILGQKVEFLVSFYNNEISEKSEIFDDQFSVERPDGSNFTLKIRSTKLEDSAMYFCASKGTGGYTFGSGTRLTVV.